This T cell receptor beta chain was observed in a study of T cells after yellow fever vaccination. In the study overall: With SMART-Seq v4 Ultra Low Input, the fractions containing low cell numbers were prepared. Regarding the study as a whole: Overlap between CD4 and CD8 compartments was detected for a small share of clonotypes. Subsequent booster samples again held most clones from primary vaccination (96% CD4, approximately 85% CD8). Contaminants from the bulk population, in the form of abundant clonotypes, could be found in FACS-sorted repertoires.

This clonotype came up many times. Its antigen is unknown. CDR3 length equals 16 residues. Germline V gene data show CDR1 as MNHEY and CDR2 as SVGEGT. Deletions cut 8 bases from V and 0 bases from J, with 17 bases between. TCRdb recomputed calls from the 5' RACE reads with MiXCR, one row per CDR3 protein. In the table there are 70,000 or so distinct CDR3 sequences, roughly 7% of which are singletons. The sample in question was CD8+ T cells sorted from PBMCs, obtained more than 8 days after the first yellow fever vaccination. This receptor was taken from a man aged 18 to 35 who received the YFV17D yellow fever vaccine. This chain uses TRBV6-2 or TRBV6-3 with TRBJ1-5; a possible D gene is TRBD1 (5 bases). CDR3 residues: CASRPPGGYSNQPQHF. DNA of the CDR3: TGTGCCAGCCGCCCCCCTGGGGGGTATAGCAATCAGCCCCAGCATTTT.